These T cell receptor beta chains were read from a single sample in a study of shared clonotypes between healthy human individuals. Produced via immunoSEQ multiplex PCR; TCRdb's table is partial and in-frame only. The table includes hundreds of thousands of clones, around 95% detected once. The sample consisted of naive CD8+ T cells sorted from blood. The receptors originated from a woman under 40 in good health. CDR3s include the opening cysteine and the closing phenylalanine or tryptophan. A D gene is named only where the DNA matches it firmly. Where a row states a size, it is once, few, many or the class of an expanded clone; other rows omit it.

v_call	clone_size	d_call	j_call	cdr3_aa	cdr3_nt
TRBV11-2	-	-	TRBJ2-5	CASSLVSYGFGETQYF	TGTGCCAGCAGCTTAGTTTCGTACGGGTTTGGCGAGACCCAGTACTTC
TRBV27	-	-	TRBJ1-2	CASSLRGPKGANYGYTF	TGTGCCAGCAGTTTGCGGGGGCCTAAAGGGGCTAACTATGGCTACACCTTC
TRBV29-1	-	-	TRBJ1-1	CSVEGGGLNTEAFF	TGCAGCGTCGAGGGTGGGGGATTGAACACTGAAGCTTTCTTT
TRBV19	once	-	TRBJ1-5	CASSIPHRRDQPQHF	TGTGCCAGTAGTATTCCCCACAGGCGAGATCAGCCCCAGCATTTT
TRBV19	-	TRBD2	TRBJ2-3	CASKSGTSVADTQYF	TGTGCCAGTAAATCCGGGACTAGCGTAGCAGATACGCAGTATTTT
TRBV5-6	-	-	TRBJ1-1	CASSFIYRPGTEAFF	TGTGCCAGCAGCTTTATATACAGGCCGGGCACTGAAGCTTTCTTT
TRBV6-1	-	-	TRBJ1-4	CASNDLPTNEKLFF	TGTGCCAGCAATGATTTACCAACTAATGAAAAACTGTTTTTT
TRBV28	once	-	TRBJ2-1	CASSLSGEPYNEQFF	TGTGCCAGCAGTTTATCCGGAGAACCGTACAATGAGCAGTTCTTC
TRBV5-4	-	-	TRBJ1-2	CASSSSGTRDGYTF	TGTGCCAGCAGCTCATCCGGGACCAGGGATGGCTACACCTTC
TRBV4-1	-	TRBD1	TRBJ1-2	CASSKRDRADGYTF	TGCGCCAGCAGCAAACGGGACAGGGCGGATGGCTACACCTTC
TRBV5-6	-	-	TRBJ2-7	CASSFFRDHSRSYEQYF	TGTGCCAGCAGCTTCTTTCGGGACCACAGCCGCTCCTACGAGCAGTACTTC
TRBV21-1	-	-	TRBJ2-1	CASSKLGGSYNEQFF	TGTGCCAGCAGCAAATTAGGCGGGAGCTACAATGAGCAGTTCTTC
TRBV28	-	-	TRBJ1-3	CASSLGEATIYF	TGTGCCAGCAGTTTAGGGGAGGCCACCATATATTTT
TRBV20-1	-	-	TRBJ2-3	CSLESIDTQYF	TGCAGCTTGGAGTCAATAGATACGCAGTATTTT
TRBV4-1	-	-	TRBJ2-7	CASSQGTSSYEQYF	TGCGCCAGCAGCCAAGGTACCAGCTCCTACGAGCAGTACTTC
TRBV15	once	-	TRBJ1-2	CATSRDKDRIYGYTF	TGTGCCACCAGCAGAGATAAGGACCGAATTTATGGCTACACCTTC
TRBV5-1	-	TRBD1	TRBJ2-7	CASKYGTGVEEQYF	TGCGCCAGCAAATACGGGACAGGGGTGGAGGAGCAGTACTTC